This TCR beta chain stems from a study of PD-1 blockade in mismatch repair-deficient tumors. Across the whole study: Enrolled about 2012-2016, patients had progressing, pretreated mismatch repair-deficient cancers of approximately 13 types.

J was trimmed by 4 bases and V by 4 bases; bases with no gene match: 8. CDR1 is LNHNV and CDR2 is YYDKDF in the germline V gene (reference sequence). The CDR3 runs 15 residues. Whole-study findings and limits: After pembrolizumab, tumor-resident clones rose rapidly, then generally contracted before radiologic responses.

For this clone: Its specificity is unknown.

PCR or immunohistochemistry showed mismatch repair deficiency in every enrolled patient. TCRs were sequenced from a few patients responding to pembrolizumab. Assay: immunoSEQ multiplex PCR; the TCRdb copy retains only in-frame clones and omits some. The sample has roughly 14,000 clones, roughly 84% seen once; the top ten hold about a sixth. Sequencing was performed on PBMCs, taken before pembrolizumab treatment. The chain is built from TRBV15 and TRBJ2-7; 9 bases map to TRBD2. The receptor was derived from an adult with mismatch repair-deficient cancer. DNA for the CDR3: TGTGCCACCAGCACCTTGCCCGCGGGAGGGTACGAGCAGTACTTC. Amino acids: CATSTLPAGGYEQYF.